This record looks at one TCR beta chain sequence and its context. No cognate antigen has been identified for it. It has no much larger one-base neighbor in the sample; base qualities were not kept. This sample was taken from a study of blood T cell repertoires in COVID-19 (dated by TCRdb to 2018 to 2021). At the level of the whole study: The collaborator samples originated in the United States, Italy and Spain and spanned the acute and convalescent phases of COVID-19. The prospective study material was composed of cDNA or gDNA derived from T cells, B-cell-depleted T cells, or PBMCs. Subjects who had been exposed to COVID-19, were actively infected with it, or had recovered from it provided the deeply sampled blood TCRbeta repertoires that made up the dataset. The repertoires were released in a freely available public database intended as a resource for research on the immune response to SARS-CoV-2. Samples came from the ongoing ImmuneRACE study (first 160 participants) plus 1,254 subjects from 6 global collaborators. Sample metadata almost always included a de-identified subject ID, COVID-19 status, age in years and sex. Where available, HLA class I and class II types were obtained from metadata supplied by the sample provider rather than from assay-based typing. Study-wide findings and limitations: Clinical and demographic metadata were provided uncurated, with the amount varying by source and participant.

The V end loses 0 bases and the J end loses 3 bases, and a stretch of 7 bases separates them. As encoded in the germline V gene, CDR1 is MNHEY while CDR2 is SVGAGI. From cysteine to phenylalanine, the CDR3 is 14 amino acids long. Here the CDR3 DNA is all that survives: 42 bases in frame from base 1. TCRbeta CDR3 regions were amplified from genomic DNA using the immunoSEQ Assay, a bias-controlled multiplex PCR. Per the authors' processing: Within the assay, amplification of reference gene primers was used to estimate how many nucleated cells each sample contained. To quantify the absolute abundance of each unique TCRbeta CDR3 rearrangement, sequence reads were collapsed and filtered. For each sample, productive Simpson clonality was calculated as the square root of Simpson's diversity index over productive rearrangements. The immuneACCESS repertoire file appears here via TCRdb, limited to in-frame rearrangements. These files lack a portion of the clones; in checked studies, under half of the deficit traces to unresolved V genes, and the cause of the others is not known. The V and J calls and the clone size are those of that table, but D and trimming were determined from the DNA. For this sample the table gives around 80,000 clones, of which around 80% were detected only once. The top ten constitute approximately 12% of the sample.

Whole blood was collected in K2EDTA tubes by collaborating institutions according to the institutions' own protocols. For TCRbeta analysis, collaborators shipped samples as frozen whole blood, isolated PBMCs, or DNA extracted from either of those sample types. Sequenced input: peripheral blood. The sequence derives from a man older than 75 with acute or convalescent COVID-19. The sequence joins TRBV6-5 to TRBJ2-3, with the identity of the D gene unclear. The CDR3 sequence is CASSYSPRTDTQYF. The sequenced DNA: TGTGCCAGCAGTTACTCCCCGAGGACAGATACGCAGTATTTT.